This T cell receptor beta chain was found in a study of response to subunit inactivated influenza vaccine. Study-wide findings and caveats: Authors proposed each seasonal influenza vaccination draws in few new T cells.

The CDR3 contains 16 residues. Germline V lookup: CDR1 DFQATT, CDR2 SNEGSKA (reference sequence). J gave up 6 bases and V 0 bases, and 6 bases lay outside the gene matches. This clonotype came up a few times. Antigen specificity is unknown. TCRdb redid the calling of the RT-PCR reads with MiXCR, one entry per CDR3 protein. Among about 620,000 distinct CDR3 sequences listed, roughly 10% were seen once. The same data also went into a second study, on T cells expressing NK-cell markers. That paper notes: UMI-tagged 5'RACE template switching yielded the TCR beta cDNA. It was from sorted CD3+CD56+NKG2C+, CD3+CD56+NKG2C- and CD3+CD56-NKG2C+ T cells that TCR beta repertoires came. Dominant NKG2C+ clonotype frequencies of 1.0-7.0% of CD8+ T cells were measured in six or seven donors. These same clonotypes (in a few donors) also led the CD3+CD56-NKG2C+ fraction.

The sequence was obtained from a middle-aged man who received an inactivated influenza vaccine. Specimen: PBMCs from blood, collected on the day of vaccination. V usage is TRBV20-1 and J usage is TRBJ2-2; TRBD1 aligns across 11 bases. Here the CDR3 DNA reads TGCAGTGCTAGAGATAGAGGACAGGGGGCTGCCGGGGAGCTGTTTTTT. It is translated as CSARDRGQGAAGELFF.